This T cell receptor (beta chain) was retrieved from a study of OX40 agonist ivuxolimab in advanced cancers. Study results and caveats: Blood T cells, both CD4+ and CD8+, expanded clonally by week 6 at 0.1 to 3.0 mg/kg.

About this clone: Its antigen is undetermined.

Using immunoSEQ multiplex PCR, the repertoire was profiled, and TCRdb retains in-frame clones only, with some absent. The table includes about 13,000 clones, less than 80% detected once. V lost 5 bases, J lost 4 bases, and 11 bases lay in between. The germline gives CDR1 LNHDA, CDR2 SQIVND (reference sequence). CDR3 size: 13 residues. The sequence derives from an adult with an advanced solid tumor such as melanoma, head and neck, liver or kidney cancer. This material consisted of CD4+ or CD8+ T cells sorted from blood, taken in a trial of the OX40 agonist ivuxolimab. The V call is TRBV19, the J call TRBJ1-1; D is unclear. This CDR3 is CASSQQPGTEAFF. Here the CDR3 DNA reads TGTGCCAGTAGTCAACAGCCGGGCACTGAAGCTTTCTTT.